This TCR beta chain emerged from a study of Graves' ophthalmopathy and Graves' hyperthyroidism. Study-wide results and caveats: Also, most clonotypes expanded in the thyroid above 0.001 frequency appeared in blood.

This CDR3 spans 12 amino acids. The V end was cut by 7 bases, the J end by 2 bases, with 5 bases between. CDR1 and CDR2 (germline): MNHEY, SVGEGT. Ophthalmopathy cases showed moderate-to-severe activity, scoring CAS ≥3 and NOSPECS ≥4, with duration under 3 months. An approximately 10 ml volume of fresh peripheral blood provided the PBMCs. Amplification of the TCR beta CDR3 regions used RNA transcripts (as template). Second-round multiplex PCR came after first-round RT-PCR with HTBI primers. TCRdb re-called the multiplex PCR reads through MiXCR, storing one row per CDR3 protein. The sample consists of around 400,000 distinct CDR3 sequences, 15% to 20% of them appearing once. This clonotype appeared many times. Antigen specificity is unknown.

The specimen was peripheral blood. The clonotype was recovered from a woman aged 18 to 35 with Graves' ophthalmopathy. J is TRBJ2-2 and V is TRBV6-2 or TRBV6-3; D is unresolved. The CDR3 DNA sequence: TGTGCCAGCACGGTTAACACCGGGGAGCTGTTTTTT. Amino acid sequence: CASTVNTGELFF.